One and the same sample provided the 18 T cell receptor beta chains below, sequenced in a study of blood T cell repertoires in COVID-19. Assay used: immunoSEQ multiplex PCR; TCRdb lists only in-frame clones, some missing. The sample records some 220,000 clones, 70% to 90% being singletons. Sample: peripheral blood. These receptors originate from a human donor in a cohort sampled during active COVID-19.

V usage is TRBV15 and J usage is TRBJ1-1; D might be TRBD1 (6 bases). The CDR3 runs to 15 residues. Trimming pared 6 bases from V and 0 bases from J, leaving 14 bases between. Germline CDR1 is LNHNV and CDR2 is YYDKDF (reference sequence). The CDR3 coding sequence is TGTGCCACCAGAGCTTCCGGGACACTGAACACTGAAGCTTTCTTT. Its protein product is CATRASGTLNTEAFF.

Only one count was recorded for this clone. V gene TRBV28 combines with J gene TRBJ1-5, with TRBD1 matching 9 bases. The CDR3 is made up of 16 amino acids. Per the germline V gene, CDR1 is MDHEN and CDR2 is SYDVKM. The trim removed 5 bases at V and 3 bases at J, leaving 8 bases unmatched. The CDR3 sequence: CASSPIQGATNQPQHF. The CDR3 bases are TGTGCCAGCAGTCCTATACAGGGGGCGACCAATCAGCCCCAGCATTTT.

The chain recombines TRBV2 with TRBJ2-1; weak D call: TRBD2 (5 bases). V lost 7 bases and J lost 9, with 16 bases in between. CDR3 length equals 13 residues. Per germline, CDR1 SNHLY and CDR2 FYNNEI. CDR3 region: CASTLARGGEQFF. Here the CDR3 DNA reads TGTGCCAGCACCCTAGCCCGTGGTGGTGAGCAGTTCTTC.

The gene calls are TRBV2 and TRBJ2-1, with TRBD1 matching over 8 bases. With V trimmed by 6 bases and J by 8 bases, 15 bases remained unmatched. Germline CDR1 and CDR2: SNHLY and FYNNEI. The length of the CDR3 is 16 residues. The CDR3 DNA is TGTGCCAGCAGACCACGACGGATTCCAGGGGGCCATGAGCAGTTCTTC. It encodes CASRPRRIPGGHEQFF.

The V gene is TRBV4-3, the J gene TRBJ1-1; D gene ambiguous. CDR3 length: 17 residues. Germline values: CDR1 LGHNA, CDR2 YSLEER. Trimming took 1 base from V and 0 from J, leaving 15 bases between them. The CDR3 sequence is CASSQARWEELNTEAFF. DNA of the CDR3: TGCGCCAGCAGCCAAGCAAGGTGGGAGGAGTTGAACACTGAAGCTTTCTTT.

This chain uses TRBV28 with TRBJ1-2; 7 bases agree with TRBD1. The germline V gene encodes CDR1 MDHEN and CDR2 SYDVKM. The CDR3 sequence is 17 residues long. The trim removed 5 bases at V and 4 bases at J, leaving 16 bases unmatched. This chain's CDR3 is CASSLGMEGARSYGYTF. The CDR3 DNA is TGTGCCAGCAGTCTAGGGATGGAGGGGGCGCGTTCCTATGGCTACACCTTC.

The chain carries TRBV28 and TRBJ1-1, with a weak D call TRBD1 (5 bases). V was clipped by 7 bases and J by 1 base, with 19 bases between them. The CDR3 consists of 16 residues. CDR1 is MDHEN and CDR2 is SYDVKM in the germline V gene. CDR3 sequence reads: CASNPGATPWNTEAFF. CDR3 bases: TGTGCCAGCAATCCTGGGGCCACACCCTGGAACACTGAAGCTTTCTTT.

Concerning this clone itself: The germline gene is not matched at one end of the junction; a read error may be the cause. This sequence joins TRBV2 and TRBJ1-4; 7 bases agree with TRBD1. In germline, CDR1 is SNHLY, CDR2 FYNNEI. The CDR3 contains 11 residues. The chain's CDR3 is CASIIAGTAYF. CDR3 in DNA: TGTGCCAGCATCATAGCCGGGACAGCATATTTT.

This clone was seen once. This chain joins TRBV6-2 or TRBV6-3 and TRBJ2-1; TRBD1 agrees at 7 bases. The V segment lost 5 bases and the J segment 3 bases; nucleotides outside the gene matches: 10. Germline V gives CDR1 MNHEY, CDR2 SVGEGT. CDR3 length equals 16 residues. The CDR3 is CASSGPRDSVYNEQFF. The CDR3 DNA follows: TGTGCCAGCAGTGGCCCTCGGGACAGCGTCTACAATGAGCAGTTCTTC.

The V and J genes are TRBV20-1 and TRBJ2-2; no reliable D call. V lost 3 bases to trimming and J lost 1 base, with 9 bases between them. Germline CDR1 and CDR2: DFQATT and SNEGSKA (reference sequence). There are 14 residues in the CDR3. CDR3 loop: CSASDNRNTGELFF. The CDR3 coding sequence is TGCAGTGCTAGTGACAACAGGAACACCGGGGAGCTGTTTTTT.

This clone has only one observation. The junction departs from germline at one end; a sequencing error may be responsible. CDR3 amino acids: CASSPQRGGSYEQYF. CDR3 nucleotides: TGTGCTAGCAGCCCCCAGCGCGGGGGCTCCTACGAGCAGTACTTC. The rearrangement joins TRBV7-7 to TRBJ2-7; the match to TRBD2 covers 7 bases. This CDR3 is built from 15 residues. CDR1 and CDR2 (germline): SSHAT, FNYEAQ (reference sequence).

CDR3 sequence reads: CASSPYTDTQYF. The CDR3 DNA reads as TGTGCCAGCAGTCCTTACACAGATACGCAGTATTTT. The V call is TRBV12-3 or TRBV12-4, the J call TRBJ2-3; D is ambiguous. V shed 5 bases and J shed 2 bases, with 5 bases lying between them. This CDR3 has 12 amino acids.

The CDR3 reads CASRKIETNEQFF. The CDR3, as DNA: TGTGCCAGCAGAAAAATAGAAACCAATGAGCAGTTCTTC. This chain joins TRBV12-3 or TRBV12-4 and TRBJ2-1; the D is unclear. V lost 6 bases and J 6 bases, leaving 12 bases between the germline ends. The CDR3 extends over 13 amino acids.

This sequence joins TRBV7-9 and TRBJ2-7; 13 bases line up with TRBD2. Germline lookup yields CDR1 SEHNR and CDR2 FQNEAQ (reference sequence). Germline trimming cut 4 bases from V and 4 bases from J; bases unmatched to any gene: 1. The length of the CDR3 is 14 residues. CDR3 nucleotide sequence: TGTGCCAGCAGCTGGGGACTAGCGGGATACGAGCAGTACTTC. Residues: CASSWGLAGYEQYF.

The gene calls are TRBV28 and TRBJ1-4; 8 nucleotides align to TRBD1. CDR3 size: 16 residues. Unmatched junction bases numbered 15, after V lost 7 bases and J lost 8 bases. Germline V CDR1 and CDR2: MDHEN, SYDVKM. In DNA form, the CDR3 reads TGTGCCAGCATCTCCTCCGGCGGACAGGGTCGAGAAAAACTGTTTTTT. Translation gives CASISSGGQGREKLFF.

In this sample, this clone turned up a few times. The rearrangement links TRBV9 to TRBJ2-2; 7 nucleotides align to TRBD2. CDR1 is SGDLS, CDR2 YYNGEE, per germline. This CDR3 region has 19 residues. V was pared by 2 bases and J by 0 bases, with 13 bases of the junction left unmatched. CDR3 residues: CASSVPAGDRAANTGELFF. The CDR3, as DNA: TGTGCCAGCAGCGTTCCGGCGGGAGATAGGGCGGCGAACACCGGGGAGCTGTTTTTT. Full variable domain (missing parts from reference TRBV9 and TRBJ2-2): DSGVTQTPKHLITATGQRVTLRCSPRSGDLSVYWYQQSLDQGLQFLIQYYNGEERAKGNILERFSAQQFPDLHSELNLSSLELGDSALYFCASSVPAGDRAANTGELFFGEGSRLTVL.

This chain uses TRBV24-1 with TRBJ2-7; 7 bases match TRBD2. Germline CDR1 and CDR2: KGHDR and SFDVKD. The CDR3 has 13 residues. V shed 9 bases and J 2 bases; nucleotides not matched to a gene: 6. Here the CDR3 DNA reads TGTGCCACCGGGGGGGACGGAACCTACGAGCAGTACTTC. Translated, it gives CATGGDGTYEQYF.

CDR3 sequence reads: CAWSVQGISPLHF. The CDR3 coding sequence is TGTGCCTGGAGTGTACAGGGGATTTCACCCCTCCACTTT. V is TRBV30 and J is TRBJ1-6, with 7 bases that match TRBD1. The CDR3 extends over 13 amino acids. Losses at the gene ends were 0 bases for V and 9 bases for J; bases not matched to a gene: 2. The V gene's germline CDR1 is GTSNPN and CDR2 SVGIG (reference sequence).